What follows are 15 T cell receptor beta chains derived from one specimen sequenced in a study of T cell repertoires in cytomegalovirus infection. One entry per CDR3 protein, called by TCRdb with MiXCR from the reads. The profile covers around 23,000 distinct CDR3 sequences, with 22% appearing a single time and about 91% taken by the ten largest. Their recognized antigens are unknown. Material: CD8+ T cells from cultured PBMCs, obtained from culture after CMV antigen stimulation. The source is a human donor in good health (CMV status not recorded). Some clones in this sample may be carry-over from other donors' samples.

This clonotype showed up just a few times. V and J are TRBV25-1 and TRBJ1-1, with 11 bases identical to TRBD1. CDR1 is MGHDK, CDR2 SYGVNS, per germline. The V and J ends lost 4 bases and 3 bases, in that order; junction bases with no gene match: 4. CDR3 length equals 15 residues. CDR3 amino acids: CASSGGTGGYTEAFF. CDR3 sequence (DNA): TGTGCCAGCAGTGGGGGGACAGGGGGTTACACTGAAGCTTTCTTT.

The V and J genes are TRBV19 and TRBJ2-7; tentatively, D is TRBD2 (6 bases). The V end was cut by 10 bases, the J end by 13 bases, with 20 bases between. This CDR3 is built from 11 residues. Germline V lookup: CDR1 LNHDA, CDR2 SQIVND (reference sequence). The CDR3, as DNA: TGTGCCACCTCGTCGTCGGGGGACCACTACTTC. This encodes CATSSSGDHYF. Based on the CDR3 plus reference TRBV19 and TRBJ2-7, the full variable domain is DGGITQSPKYLFRKEGQNVTLSCEQNLNHDAMYWYRQDPGQGLRLIYYSQIVNDFQKGDIAEGYSVSREKKESFPLTVTSAQKNPTAFYLCATSSSGDHYFGPGTRLTVT.

The table lists this clonotype with many counts. The genes are TRBV20-1 and TRBJ2-7, with D maybe TRBD1 (6 bases). Germline CDR1 DFQATT, CDR2 SNEGSKA (reference sequence). Trimming left V 0 bases short and J 5 bases short, with 11 bases between. The CDR3 loop spans 13 amino acids. The CDR3 DNA reads as TGCAGTGCTAGAGAATTCAGGGGCCACGAGCAGTACTTC. Protein product: CSAREFRGHEQYF.

This clonotype occurred many times. The V gene is TRBV9, the J gene TRBJ2-2; D call uncertain. Germline V gives CDR1 SGDLS, CDR2 YYNGEE. The V and J ends lost 0 bases and 5 bases respectively, with 2 bases between them. The length of the CDR3 is 12 residues. The CDR3 DNA sequence: TGTGCCAGCAGCGTAGGGACCGGGGAGCTGTTTTTT. It yields the protein CASSVGTGELFF.

This clonotype was found once. This sequence joins TRBV7-2 and TRBJ2-3, with D perhaps assigned TRBD1 or TRBD2 (6 bases each). Germline V gene data show CDR1 as SGHTA and CDR2 as FQGNSA. V lost 4 bases and J lost 4, with 18 bases in between. The CDR3 is 16 amino acids. The CDR3 nucleotides are TGTGCCAGCAGCTCGACTCCGGGGGCAGCGTCAGATACGCAGTATTTT. It codes for CASSSTPGAASDTQYF. The full variable domain, rest sourced from reference TRBV7-2 and TRBJ2-3, is GAGVSQSPSNKVTEKGKDVELRCDPISGHTALYWYRQSLGQGLEFLIYFQGNSAPDKSGLPSDRFSAERTGGSVSTLTIQRTQQEDSAVYLCASSSTPGAASDTQYFGPGTRLTVL.

This clonotype was observed many times. This chain connects TRBV11-3 to TRBJ2-1; TRBD2 matches 11 bases. The J segment lost 2 bases and the V segment lost 4 bases, leaving 4 bases of the junction unmatched. CDR1 and CDR2 from the germline V gene are SGHNT and YENEEA. The CDR3 totals 16 residues. The CDR3: CASSYGLAGPYNEQFF. The DNA for the CDR3 is TGTGCCAGCAGCTACGGACTAGCGGGCCCCTACAATGAGCAGTTCTTC.

This clonotype showed up many times. The chain has TRBV7-8 and TRBJ2-6; no definite D call. The CDR3 totals 17 residues. V lost 2 bases and J 0 bases, leaving 11 bases between the germline ends. From germline, CDR1 is SGHVS and CDR2 FQNEAQ. The CDR3 bases are TGTGCCAGCAGCTTATATACCCGAGACTCTGGGGCCAACGTCCTGACTTTC. It translates to CASSLYTRDSGANVLTF.

The chain couples TRBV6-6 to TRBJ1-2; a weak D match, TRBD1 (6 bases). Germline V gene lookup returns CDR1 MNHNY and CDR2 SVGAGI (reference sequence). This CDR3 spans 15 amino acids. Trimming pared 5 bases from V and 8 bases from J, leaving 21 bases between. Written as DNA, the CDR3 is TGTGCCAGCAGTATTACTTTTTTCGGGGGGCAAGGCTACACCTTC. This encodes CASSITFFGGQGYTF.

CDR3 nucleotides: TGTGCCAGCAGTCCCAACACCGGGGAGCTGTTTTTT. It yields the protein CASSPNTGELFF. The chain has TRBV27 and TRBJ2-2; no reliable D call. Germline CDR1 is MNHEY and CDR2 is SMNVEV (reference sequence). The V and J ends lost 5 bases and 2 bases respectively, with 3 bases between them. This CDR3 has 12 amino acids.

This clonotype was recorded at least ten times. The rearrangement links TRBV12-3 or TRBV12-4 to TRBJ1-1; 7 nucleotides agree with TRBD1. V dropped 3 bases and J dropped 0; count of bases not matched to a gene: 19. This CDR3 has 20 amino acids. CDR3 amino acids: CASSFSLFDREERVNTEAFF. The CDR3 coding sequence is TGTGCCAGCAGTTTTAGTTTGTTCGACAGGGAAGAACGGGTGAACACTGAAGCTTTCTTT.

The chain employs TRBV7-9 and TRBJ1-4; no reliable D call. With 4 bases removed from V and 6 bases from J, the gap between germline ends came to 15 bases. The CDR3 loop spans 15 amino acids. Per germline, CDR1 SEHNR and CDR2 FQNEAQ (reference sequence). CDR3 in amino acids: CASSWAGPSHEKLFF. The CDR3 region has the DNA TGTGCCAGCAGCTGGGCCGGGCCTTCCCATGAAAAACTGTTTTTT.

This chain links TRBV20-1 with TRBJ2-7; TRBD1 aligns across 8 bases. V shed 6 bases, J shed 4 bases, and the junction held 11 bases outside the gene matches. The CDR3 loop spans 14 amino acids. CDR1 and CDR2 from the germline V gene are DFQATT and SNEGSKA (reference sequence). The CDR3 loop is CSASPGQVLYEQYF. For the CDR3, the DNA is TGCAGTGCGAGTCCGGGACAGGTGCTATACGAGCAGTACTTC.

V and J are TRBV11-2 and TRBJ2-1; 10 positions agree with TRBD2. The CDR3 sequence is 22 residues long. Looked up from germline, CDR1 is SGHAT and CDR2 is FQNNGV. Germline trimming cut 1 base from V and 2 bases from J; bases unmatched to any gene: 20. CDR3 nucleotide sequence: TGTGCCAGCAGCTTAGGGTCCAAAGCGGCTAGCGGGGGTCCCGGGGCCTACAATGAGCAGTTCTTC. Residues: CASSLGSKAASGGPGAYNEQFF. Full variable domain (outside the CDR3, taken from reference TRBV11-2 and TRBJ2-1): EAGVAQSPRYKIIEKRQSVAFWCNPISGHATLYWYQQILGQGPKLLIQFQNNGVVDDSQLPKDRFSAERLKGVDSTLKIQPAKLEDSAVYLCASSLGSKAASGGPGAYNEQFFGPGTRLTVL.

The chain joins TRBV4-1 to TRBJ1-4; D is undetermined. This CDR3 is 15 amino acids long. V lost 0 bases, J lost 8 bases, and 13 bases lay in between. CDR1 is MGHRA and CDR2 is YSYEKL in the germline V gene. CDR3 in amino acids: CASSQESGLREKLFF. For the CDR3, the DNA is TGCGCCAGCAGCCAAGAATCGGGTCTGAGGGAAAAACTGTTTTTT.

The chain joins TRBV19 to TRBJ1-6; 10 bases fit TRBD1. The CDR3 loop spans 14 amino acids. In germline, CDR1 is LNHDA, CDR2 SQIVND (reference sequence). V shed 6 bases, J shed 10 bases, and the junction held 6 bases outside the gene matches. The CDR3 is CASSAGTGESPLHF. The CDR3 DNA sequence: TGTGCCAGTAGCGCCGGGACAGGGGAGTCACCCCTCCACTTT.